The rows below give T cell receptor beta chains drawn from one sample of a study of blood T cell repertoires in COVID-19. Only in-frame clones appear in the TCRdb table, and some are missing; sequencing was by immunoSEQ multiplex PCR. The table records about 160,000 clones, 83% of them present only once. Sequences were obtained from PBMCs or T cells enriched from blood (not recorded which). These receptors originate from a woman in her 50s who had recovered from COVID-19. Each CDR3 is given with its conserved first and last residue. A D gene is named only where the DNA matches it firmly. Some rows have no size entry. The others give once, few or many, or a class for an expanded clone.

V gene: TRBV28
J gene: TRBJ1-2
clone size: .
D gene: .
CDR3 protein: CASSLHSNYGYTF
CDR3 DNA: TGTGCCAGCAGTTTACACTCGAACTATGGCTACACCTTC

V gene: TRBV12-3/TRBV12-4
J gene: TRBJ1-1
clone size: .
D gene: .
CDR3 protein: CASTLEGTEAFF
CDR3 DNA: TGTGCCAGCACCTTGGAGGGAACTGAAGCTTTCTTT

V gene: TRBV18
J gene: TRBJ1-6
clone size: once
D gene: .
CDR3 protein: CASFPGGHNSPLHF
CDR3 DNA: TGTGCCAGCTTCCCGGGGGGCCATAATTCACCCCTCCACTTT

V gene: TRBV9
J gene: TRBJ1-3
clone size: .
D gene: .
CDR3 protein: CASSVGEGNLGDTIYF
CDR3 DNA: TGTGCCAGCAGCGTAGGAGAAGGGAATTTAGGGGACACCATATATTTT

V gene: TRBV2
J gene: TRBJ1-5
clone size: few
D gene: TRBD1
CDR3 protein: CASSGGQGRDSNQPQHF
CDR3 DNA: TGTGCCAGCAGTGGCGGACAGGGGCGAGATAGCAATCAGCCCCAGCATTTT

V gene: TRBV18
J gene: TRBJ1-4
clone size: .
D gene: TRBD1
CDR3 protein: CASYGTGLEKLFF
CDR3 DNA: TGTGCCAGTTACGGGACAGGGCTTGAAAAACTGTTTTTT

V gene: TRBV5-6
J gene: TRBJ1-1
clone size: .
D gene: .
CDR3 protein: CASSTTGFEAFF
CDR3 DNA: TGTGCCAGCAGCACTACAGGGTTTGAAGCTTTCTTT

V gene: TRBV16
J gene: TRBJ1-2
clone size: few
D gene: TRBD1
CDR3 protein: CASRRQGFYYGYTF
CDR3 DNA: TGTGCCAGCCGCAGACAGGGTTTTTACTATGGCTACACCTTC

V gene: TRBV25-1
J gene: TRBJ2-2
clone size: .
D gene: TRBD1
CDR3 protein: CASSETTGGFSGELFF
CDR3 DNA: TGTGCCAGCAGTGAAACTACAGGGGGCTTTTCCGGGGAGCTGTTTTTT

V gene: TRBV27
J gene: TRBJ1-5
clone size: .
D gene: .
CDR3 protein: CASSPRGGRAFNQPQHF
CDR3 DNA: TGTGCCAGCAGTCCCCGAGGCGGGAGAGCATTCAATCAGCCCCAGCATTTT

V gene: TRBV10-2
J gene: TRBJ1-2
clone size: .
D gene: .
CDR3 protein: CASSSFRNSAYGYTF
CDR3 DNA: TGCGCCAGCAGTTCTTTCCGGAACAGTGCCTATGGCTACACCTTC

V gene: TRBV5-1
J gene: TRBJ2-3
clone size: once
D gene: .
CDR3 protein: CASSLVGGDTQYF
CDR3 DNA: TGCGCCAGCAGCTTGGTAGGCGGAGATACGCAGTATTTT

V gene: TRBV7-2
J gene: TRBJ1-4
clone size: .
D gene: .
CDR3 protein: CASSLVGTRNEKLFF
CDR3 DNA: TGTGCCAGCAGCTTAGTGGGGACTCGTAATGAAAAACTGTTTTTT

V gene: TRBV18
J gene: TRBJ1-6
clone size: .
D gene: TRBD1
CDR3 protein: CASSRDSSYNSPLHF
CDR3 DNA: TGTGCCAGCTCACGGGACAGCTCCTATAATTCACCCCTCCACTTT

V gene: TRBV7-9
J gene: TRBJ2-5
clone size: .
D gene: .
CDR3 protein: CASSQGGGETQYF
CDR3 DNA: TGTGCCAGCAGCCAGGGAGGGGGGGAGACCCAGTACTTC

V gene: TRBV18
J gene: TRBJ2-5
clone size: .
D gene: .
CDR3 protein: CASSPQGLGETQYF
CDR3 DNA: TGTGCCAGCTCACCCCAGGGTTTGGGAGAGACCCAGTACTTC

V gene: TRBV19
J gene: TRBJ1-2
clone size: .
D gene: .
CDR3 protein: CASHRVGSNYGYTF
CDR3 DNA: TGTGCCAGCCACCGCGTCGGGTCTAACTATGGCTACACCTTC

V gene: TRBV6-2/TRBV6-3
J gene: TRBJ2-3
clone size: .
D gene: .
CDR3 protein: CASSDGLITDTQYF
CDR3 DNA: TGTGCCAGCAGTGACGGACTAATCACAGATACGCAGTATTTT

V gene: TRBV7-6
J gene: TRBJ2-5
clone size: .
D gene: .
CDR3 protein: CASSLMRGSETQYF
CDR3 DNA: TGTGCCAGCAGCTTGATGCGGGGCTCAGAGACCCAGTACTTC

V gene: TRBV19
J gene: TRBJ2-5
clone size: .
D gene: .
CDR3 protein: CASSMPDFQETQYF
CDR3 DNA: TGTGCCAGTAGTATGCCAGACTTTCAAGAGACCCAGTACTTC

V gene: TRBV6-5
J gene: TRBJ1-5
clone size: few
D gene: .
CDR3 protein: CASSFGPQQPQHF
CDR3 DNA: TGTGCCAGCAGTTTTGGCCCCCAACAGCCCCAGCATTTT

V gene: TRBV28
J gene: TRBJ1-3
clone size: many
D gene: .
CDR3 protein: CASRRGSGNTIYF
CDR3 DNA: TGTGCCAGCCGCAGGGGCTCTGGAAACACCATATATTTT

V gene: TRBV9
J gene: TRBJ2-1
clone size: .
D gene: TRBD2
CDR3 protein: CASSITGTSKGGEQFF
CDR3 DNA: TGTGCCAGCAGTATTACGGGGACTAGCAAGGGGGGTGAGCAGTTCTTC

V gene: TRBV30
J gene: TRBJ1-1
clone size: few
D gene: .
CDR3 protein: CAWSSGSNTEAFF
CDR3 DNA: TGTGCCTGGAGTTCAGGGTCAAACACTGAAGCTTTCTTT

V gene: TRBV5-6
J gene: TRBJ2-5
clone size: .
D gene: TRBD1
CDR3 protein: CASSLRTGVRKTQYF
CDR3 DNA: TGTGCCAGCAGCTTGAGGACAGGGGTGAGAAAGACCCAGTACTTC

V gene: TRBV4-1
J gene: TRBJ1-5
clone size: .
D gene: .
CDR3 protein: CASSRQGPGDQPQHF
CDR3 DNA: TGCGCCAGCAGCCGCCAGGGACCAGGGGATCAGCCCCAGCATTTT

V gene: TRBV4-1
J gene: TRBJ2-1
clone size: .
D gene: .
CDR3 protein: CASSLRGGEQFF
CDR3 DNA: TGCGCCAGCAGCCTGAGGGGGGGGGAGCAGTTCTTC

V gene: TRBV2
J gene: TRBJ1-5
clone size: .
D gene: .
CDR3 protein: CASNRDNQPQHF
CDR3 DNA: TGTGCCAGCAACAGGGATAATCAGCCCCAGCATTTT

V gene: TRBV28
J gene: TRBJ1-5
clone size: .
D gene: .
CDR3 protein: CASSSPSSEGNQPQHF
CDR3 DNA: TGTGCCAGCAGTTCGCCCTCCAGTGAGGGCAATCAGCCCCAGCATTTT

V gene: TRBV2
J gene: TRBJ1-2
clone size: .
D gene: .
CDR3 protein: CASPGAHRDYGYTF
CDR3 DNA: TGTGCCAGCCCTGGGGCCCACCGGGACTATGGCTACACCTTC

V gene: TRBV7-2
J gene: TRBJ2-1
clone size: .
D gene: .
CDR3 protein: CASSPPRGGGAGAYNEQFF
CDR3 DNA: TGTGCCAGCAGCCCACCCCGAGGTGGGGGGGCTGGCGCCTACAATGAGCAGTTCTTC

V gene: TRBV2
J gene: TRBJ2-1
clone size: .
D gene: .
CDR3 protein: CASRLQPLQFF
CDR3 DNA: TGTGCCAGCAGATTACAGCCTCTCCAGTTCTTC

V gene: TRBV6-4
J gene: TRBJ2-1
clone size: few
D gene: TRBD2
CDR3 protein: CASSPQAGGYGEQFF
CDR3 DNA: TGTGCCAGCAGTCCCCAAGCGGGAGGATACGGTGAGCAGTTCTTC